This T cell receptor beta chain is drawn from a study of cytomegalovirus exposure and HLA in healthy donors. Study overall: Earlier work reported 100 million to 130 million unique TCR beta sequences from about 180 million T cells.

Germline-derived CDR1 and CDR2 are SGHRS and YFSETQ. Trimming left V 2 bases short and J 0 bases short, with 11 bases between. There are 16 residues in the CDR3. Study observations and caveats: The classifier was said to identify cytomegalovirus status with high specificity and sensitivity. Further analysis, carried out later, found HLA-associated TCR beta chains more clonally expanded than equally common other chains. In a later analysis, TCR association rates varied by HLA locus: DRB1 most, HLA-C fewest.

This clone has a handful of counts. Antigen specificity is unknown. This PCR relied on a set of 60 Vbeta primers and 13 Jbeta primers. Produced via immunoSEQ multiplex PCR; TCRdb's table is partial and in-frame only. The profile shows around 130,000 clones, approximately 8.6% of them singletons. This rearrangement joins TRBV5-1 to TRBJ1-4; perhaps TRBD1 as D (5 bases). The sequenced sample was PBMCs. The TCR comes from a woman aged 40-49 years in good health and CMV-seropositive. CDR3 loop: CASSLGGVSTNEKLFF. The CDR3 DNA sequence: TGCGCCAGCAGCTTAGGAGGGGTCTCAACTAATGAAAAACTGTTTTTT.